This T cell receptor beta chain was observed in a study of T cell repertoires in cytomegalovirus infection. V was pared by 2 bases and J by 4 bases, with 10 bases between. The CDR3 has 14 residues. Germline-derived CDR1 and CDR2 are SEHNR and FQNEAQ (reference sequence). At least ten counts were recorded for this clonotype. MiXCR, applied by TCRdb to the reads, yields one record per CDR3 protein. The sample consists of about 260,000 distinct CDR3 sequences, roughly an eighth of them appearing once. This TCR came from a human donor in good health (CMV status not recorded). Some clones in this sample may be carry-over from other donors' samples. The J gene is TRBJ2-3, the V gene TRBV7-9; perhaps TRBD1 as D (5 bases). The sequencing sample was made of PBMCs. This CDR3 reads CASSLWLGADTQYF. The CDR3 region has the DNA TGTGCCAGCAGCTTATGGCTAGGGGCAGATACGCAGTATTTT.